This T cell receptor beta chain was sequenced for a study of T cell responses to AZD1222 COVID-19 vaccine (dated by TCRdb to the early 2020s). Notes on the research overall: AZD1222 recipients whose second dose came at about 4 weeks and those whose second dose came at about 12 weeks were combined into one group, since spike-specific TCR depth and breadth did not differ between the two schedules. TCR sequencing was performed for about 250 trial participants, of whom around 200 were given two doses of AZD1222 and roughly 25 were given two doses of MenACWY control vaccine. Trial participants were enrolled by age into subgroups of 18-55, 56-69 and 70-plus years, and around 150, 29 and 61 TCR-sequenced participants, respectively, were included in these subgroups.

The full study reports these points: Conclusions about previously exposed vaccinees are limited because only six or seven AZD1222 recipients were SARS-CoV-2 seropositive at baseline. Participants were mostly white British, with more females than males. The authors suggested clonal diversity may have been underestimated. The 56-69-year group was small, and its depth increase did not reach significance, likely because of low power. No day 14 peak-response samples were available, so repertoires were characterized only after the peak T cell response. A significant rise in spike-specific TCR breadth and depth was observed after two AZD1222 doses relative to day 0 and relative to MenACWY recipients. The vaccine-associated CD4 TCRs covered the entire spike protein, and the dominant responses fell in regions 160-218 and 743-854. Nearly half of unique spike-specific TCRs reportedly recognized epitopes outside regions mutated in the B.1.351 and B.1.1.7 variants.

A note on this clone: Its antigen remains undetermined. No much larger clone is present one base from it, and per-base qualities are unavailable.

The CDR3 regions of human TCRbeta chains were analyzed by immunosequencing. From the authors' description of their analysis: TCRs in the repertoires were compared against a reference library of SARS-CoV-2-specific TCRs that had been generated with the MIRA antigen-specificity platform. Breadth was defined as the fraction of unique TCRs that were SARS-CoV-2-associated, and depth was defined as the fraction of total T cells that were SARS-CoV-2-associated. Using the MIRA data, each spike-specific TCR was mapped to the spike region that the TCR reacts to and placed in a CD4 or CD8 class. Log10-transformed breadth and depth values were compared by one-way ANOVA with Sidak's multiple comparisons tests. TCRdb limited this immuneACCESS table to in-frame rearrangements with V and J called. A share of clones is missing; checked studies link under half to unresolved V genes, and the rest is unexplained. Clone size and V and J calls were adopted from that table, with D and trimming inferred from the DNA. In this sample the table shows around 120,000 clones, approximately 84% of which occur a single time. 6.5% to 8.5% of the sample lies in the top ten.

This specimen's time point label, interpreted: baseline before first vaccination. Samples from vaccinated people were obtained from the UK trials COV001 and COV002, which included a single-blind randomized controlled phase 2/3 trial of AZD1222 (ChAdOx1 nCoV-19) in healthy adults. Trial participant PBMC samples were collected at day 0 and day 28 after the second dose for TCRbeta chain sequencing. At the junction V is shortened by 8 bases and J by 5 bases, with 18 bases in between. According to the germline V gene, CDR1 reads MGHRA and CDR2 reads YSYEKL. Spanning cysteine to phenylalanine, the CDR3 consists of 14 amino acids. Only CDR3 DNA remains: 42 bases, in frame from the first base.

This specimen consisted of peripheral blood, obtained on day 0 of AZD1222 vaccination. The sequence came from an adult in good health. The chain is assembled from TRBV4-1 and TRBJ1-2; the D gene is perhaps TRBD1, on 5 matching bases. The CDR3 loop reads CASSIHPGTYGYTF. At the DNA level, the sequence is TGCGCCAGCTCAATCCATCCGGGGACTTATGGCTACACCTTC.